This T cell receptor (beta chain) was identified in a study of shared clonotypes between healthy human individuals. The protocol was immunoSEQ multiplex PCR, while the TCRdb copy is restricted to in-frame clones and leaves out a portion. Among approximately 1.5 million clones listed, approximately 98% were seen once. The ends lost 3 bases at V and 3 bases at J; junction bases unmatched: 4. Germline loops: CDR1 MNHEY, CDR2 SMNVEV (reference sequence). This CDR3 has 14 amino acids. This receptor was identified in a man aged 25 to 40 in good health. J is TRBJ2-7 and V is TRBV27; 8 bases are shared with TRBD2. Sequencing was carried out using naive CD4+ T cells sorted from blood. Subset described: CD45RA+ positively selected. CDR3: CASSFNSGNYEQYF. DNA of the CDR3: TGTGCCAGCAGTTTTAATAGCGGGAACTACGAGCAGTACTTC.